Listed below are T cell receptor beta chains from one sample, sequenced in a study of blood T cell repertoires in COVID-19. The data were produced by immunoSEQ multiplex PCR, yet TCRdb's version contains in-frame clones alone and is incomplete. The data hold some 220,000 clones, with about 82% observed a single time. The specimen was peripheral blood. The receptors were gathered from a woman aged 70-85 years with COVID-19, enrolled during active disease. The conserved cysteine and the conserved F or W are not part of the CDR3 here. Each record gives: D gene, V gene, CDR3 protein. D genes are given only for firm matches.

D: -
V: TRBV5-8
CDR3: ASSLTGPDNQPQH

D: TRBD2
V: TRBV12-5
CDR3: ASGPSGGSGRPYEQY

D: TRBD2
V: TRBV5-4
CDR3: ASRRTSGSQETQY

D: -
V: TRBV4-3
CDR3: ASSRQTDYEAF

D: -
V: TRBV14
CDR3: ASSYSLASYSYEQY

D: -
V: TRBV15
CDR3: ATSRDQGVGFGQY

D: -
V: TRBV2
CDR3: ASRVDSVRVSEQF

D: TRBD2
V: TRBV7-9
CDR3: ASSLPAGGQETQY

D: TRBD1
V: TRBV5-6
CDR3: ASSPYHRGVAEQY

D: -
V: TRBV25-1
CDR3: ATGPLDRNTEAF

D: TRBD1
V: TRBV7-8
CDR3: ASSPTGTGYNEQF

D: TRBD1
V: TRBV7-9
CDR3: ASRRDRANTEAF

D: TRBD2
V: TRBV18
CDR3: ASSPEGLAGGTDTQY

D: -
V: TRBV4-3
CDR3: ASSQDPRGTDTQY

D: -
V: TRBV7-2
CDR3: ASSLASKGGYT

D: TRBD1
V: TRBV5-1
CDR3: ASSPRQGAAYEQY

D: -
V: TRBV9
CDR3: ASSLRQMNTEAF

D: -
V: TRBV28
CDR3: ASSSGNYGYT

D: -
V: TRBV7-2
CDR3: ASSWGGYGELF

D: TRBD1
V: TRBV6-5
CDR3: ASKRQGGGDQPQH

D: -
V: TRBV6-5
CDR3: ASSYGRGTRGTEAF

D: -
V: TRBV5-6
CDR3: ASSLRLSGANVLT

D: TRBD2
V: TRBV7-9
CDR3: ASSPWGGDEQF

D: TRBD1
V: TRBV19
CDR3: ASSQRTGVGEQY

D: -
V: TRBV19
CDR3: ASQGIAPPREQF

D: TRBD1
V: TRBV6-2/TRBV6-3
CDR3: ASSPQGANYGYT

D: -
V: TRBV7-6
CDR3: ASSLYDEQY

D: -
V: TRBV7-3
CDR3: ASSLTASEATQY

D: -
V: TRBV6-2/TRBV6-3
CDR3: ASSYSTPGVTYNEQF

D: -
V: TRBV11-2
CDR3: ASLRILNTEAF

D: TRBD1
V: TRBV7-3
CDR3: ASSLTGQGDGYT

D: TRBD2
V: TRBV6-1
CDR3: ASSEEGLAVYEQY

D: TRBD1
V: TRBV27
CDR3: ASSLRDYRGETQY

D: -
V: TRBV5-4
CDR3: ASSSTGTPRVSEQY

D: -
V: TRBV30
CDR3: AWTRGRNTEAF

D: -
V: TRBV18
CDR3: ASSPPTATYEQY

D: -
V: TRBV7-3
CDR3: ASSSGDYEQY

D: TRBD1
V: TRBV19
CDR3: ASRSGGTGGWGQPQH

D: -
V: TRBV19
CDR3: ASSIQGSAGNTIY

D: -
V: TRBV4-2
CDR3: ASSQEAQRGLHDEQY

D: -
V: TRBV7-9
CDR3: ASSSRDYEQY

D: -
V: TRBV9
CDR3: ASSAGGTFGYGYT

D: -
V: TRBV4-1
CDR3: ASSQDLGGMGKLF

D: -
V: TRBV5-1
CDR3: ASSSGDGWAYEQY

D: TRBD1
V: TRBV27
CDR3: ASSPRGQGGDQPQH

D: -
V: TRBV28
CDR3: ASSTPGVVNTEAF

D: TRBD1
V: TRBV25-1
CDR3: ASSAHRGSGANVLT

D: -
V: TRBV6-5
CDR3: ASRQDLGTEAF

D: TRBD1
V: TRBV5-6
CDR3: ASSLVTGVGYGYT

D: -
V: TRBV2
CDR3: ASNLFPTVTYEQY

D: -
V: TRBV12-5
CDR3: ASGLGAFRGSVEAF

D: TRBD2
V: TRBV5-4
CDR3: ASSLTSGTYNEQF

D: -
V: TRBV3-1/TRBV3-2
CDR3: ASSNSQGPNQPQH

D: -
V: TRBV18
CDR3: ASSAGGRDYGYT